Following are 29 T cell receptor beta chains from one sample sequenced in a study of OX40 agonist ivuxolimab in advanced cancers. Libraries were constructed by the immunoSEQ multiplex PCR assay. The table was pulled from immuneACCESS by TCRdb, which kept in-frame rearrangements only. Such tables lose some clones; where checked, under half of the loss comes from unresolved V genes, and the rest has no known cause. This sample gives some 41,000 clones in total; around 92% of them show up just once. The ten largest clonotypes hold 0.55% to 0.6% of the sample. Here the sequenced sample was CD4+ or CD8+ T cells sorted from blood, taken in a trial of the OX40 agonist ivuxolimab. Source of these receptors: an adult with an advanced solid tumor such as melanoma, head and neck, liver or kidney cancer.

This rearrangement joins TRBV4-3 to TRBJ2-1; 13 bases are shared with TRBD2. Losses at the gene ends were 0 bases for V and 7 bases for J; bases not matched to a gene: 9. CDR1 and CDR2 (germline): LGHNA, YSLEER. The CDR3 covers 18 residues. CDR3 in DNA: TGCGCCAGCAGCCAAGATCCGGGACTAGCGGGGCTTGGGAATGAGCAGTTCTTC. Its translation: CASSQDPGLAGLGNEQFF.

J is TRBJ2-1 and V is TRBV2; perhaps TRBD2 as D (5 bases). Germline assignment: CDR1 SNHLY and CDR2 FYNNEI. Trimming removed 4 bases from V and 5 bases from J, with 15 bases in between. The CDR3 extends over 15 amino acids. The CDR3 reads CASSALGLADNEQFF. CDR3 DNA: TGTGCCAGCAGTGCTTTAGGTCTAGCTGACAATGAGCAGTTCTTC. Full variable domain (outside the CDR3, taken from reference TRBV2 and TRBJ2-1): EPEVTQTPSHQVTQMGQEVILRCVPISNHLYFYWYRQILGQKVEFLVSFYNNEISEKSEIFDDQFSVERPDGSNFTLKIRSTKLEDSAMYFCASSALGLADNEQFFGPGTRLTVL.

This chain joins TRBV7-6 and TRBJ2-6; D gene ambiguous. The CDR3 loop spans 17 amino acids. Per germline, CDR1 SGHVS and CDR2 FNYEAQ. The V end lost 5 bases, the J end lost 5 bases, and 19 bases lay between the germline ends. This chain's CDR3 is CASSPVCSQSRANVLTF. The CDR3 DNA follows: TGTGCCAGCAGCCCAGTGTGCTCACAAAGTCGGGCCAACGTCCTGACTTTC.

The rearrangement links TRBV5-4 to TRBJ2-7; D not resolved. CDR3 size: 12 residues. V lost 2 bases and J lost 4, with 7 bases in between. The germline CDR1 and CDR2 sequences are SGHNT and YYREEE (reference sequence). This CDR3 is CASSFTSYEQYF. CDR3 in DNA: TGTGCCAGCAGCTTCACAAGTTACGAGCAGTACTTC.

On this clone itself: This CDR3 is also generated by other DNA sequences in the sample. The genes are TRBV9 and TRBJ2-7, with D possibly TRBD1 on 5 matching bases. Germline V gives CDR1 SGDLS, CDR2 YYNGEE. With 4 bases removed from V and 5 bases from J, the gap between germline ends came to 10 bases. The CDR3 sequence is 12 residues long. The CDR3 region has the DNA TGTGCCAGCAGCTCCCAAGGGGACGAGCAGTACTTC. This translates into CASSSQGDEQYF.

This clone appeared a single time. The rearrangement uses TRBV6-6 and TRBJ2-7, with TRBD2 matching 8 bases. V dropped 8 bases and J dropped 7; count of bases not matched to a gene: 13. Per the germline V gene, CDR1 is MNHNY and CDR2 is SVGAGI (reference sequence). The CDR3 is made up of 14 amino acids. Here the CDR3 DNA reads TGTGCCAGCGTACTTGCGGGGGGCCAAGGGGAGCAGTACTTC. Translated: CASVLAGGQGEQYF.

This rearrangement joins TRBV18 to TRBJ1-5, with D possibly TRBD1 on 5 matching bases. The CDR3 consists of 16 residues. Germline assignment: CDR1 KGHSH and CDR2 LQKENI. The V gene lost 6 bases and the J gene lost 0 bases, with 15 bases spanning the gap. The CDR3, as DNA: TGTGCCAGCTCGCTGGCAGGGAAGAATAGCAATCAGCCCCAGCATTTT. Its translation: CASSLAGKNSNQPQHF.

This clone was counted once. This chain connects TRBV6-6 to TRBJ1-4; 7 nucleotides line up with TRBD1. This CDR3 has 13 residues. Trimming removed 7 bases from V and 3 bases from J; junction bases left unmatched: 2. Germline CDR1 MNHNY, CDR2 SVGAGI (reference sequence). CDR3 nucleotide sequence: TGTGCCAGCACGACAGGGCCTAATGAAAAACTGTTTTTT. It encodes CASTTGPNEKLFF.

This chain uses TRBV5-1 with TRBJ2-2; no clear D gene. Germline V gene data show CDR1 as SGHRS and CDR2 as YFSETQ. Between the trimmed V and J ends, which lost 2 bases and 0 bases, there was a span of 5 bases. This CDR3 has 14 amino acids. CDR3: CASSFNPNTGELFF. In DNA form, the CDR3 reads TGCGCCAGCAGCTTTAACCCGAACACCGGGGAGCTGTTTTTT.

To note about this clone: Compared with germline, one end of the junction differs, possibly owing to a read error. The chain combines TRBV2 with TRBJ1-2, with D unresolved. Germline loops: CDR1 SNHLY, CDR2 FYNNEI. CDR3 length: 14 amino acids. CDR3 protein: CACSPRLGGYGYTF. The CDR3 DNA reads TGTGCCTGCAGCCCCCGGCTGGGTGGCTATGGCTACACCTTC.

This clone appeared a few times. The chain recombines TRBV7-3 with TRBJ2-2, with 10 bases that match TRBD2. The CDR3 covers 16 residues. Germline V gene lookup returns CDR1 SGHTA and CDR2 FQGTGA. With 5 bases clipped from V and 2 bases from J, the junction kept 5 bases outside the gene matches. This CDR3 reads CASSRSGGPNTGELFF. CDR3 sequence (DNA): TGTGCCAGCAGCCGTAGCGGGGGGCCCAACACCGGGGAGCTGTTTTTT.

The chain recombines TRBV27 with TRBJ2-7; 9 nucleotides match TRBD1. The germline V gene has CDR1 MNHEY and CDR2 SMNVEV (reference sequence). The CDR3 runs to 15 residues. J gave up 2 bases and V 4 bases, and 6 bases lay outside the gene matches. CDR3 region: CASSSKGTGTYEQYF. Written as DNA, the CDR3 is TGTGCCAGCAGTTCCAAAGGGACAGGGACCTACGAGCAGTACTTC.

The V call is TRBV11-2, the J call TRBJ2-3; D ambiguous. This CDR3 is 15 amino acids long. The V gene's germline CDR1 is SGHAT and CDR2 FQNNGV. The ends were cut back, 3 bases at V and 5 bases at J, with 15 bases in the middle. CDR3 loop: CASSFRPDVGDTQYF. In DNA, the CDR3 is TGTGCCAGCAGCTTCCGGCCGGATGTGGGAGATACGCAGTATTTT.

Only a few counts were recorded for this clone. The V gene is TRBV18, the J gene TRBJ1-1; tentatively, D is TRBD1 (5 bases). CDR1 is KGHSH, CDR2 LQKENI, per germline. V lost 6 bases and J lost 14, with 19 bases in between. The CDR3 runs 12 residues. CDR3: CASSPDSGSGFF. CDR3 coding DNA: TGTGCCAGCTCGCCGGACTCAGGGTCGGGATTCTTT. The full variable domain, with the rest looked up from reference TRBV18 and TRBJ1-1, is NAGVMQNPRHLVRRRGQEARLRCSPMKGHSHVYWYRQLPEEGLKFMVYLQKENIIDESGMPKERFSAEFPKEGPSILRIQQVVRGDSAAYFCASSPDSGSGFFGQGTRLTVV.

The chain links TRBV12-1 to TRBJ2-5; the table gives TRBD2 as D, unverified against the DNA. TRBV12-1 is an annotated pseudogene. The CDR3 consists of 19 residues. The CDR3 DNA is TGTGCCAGCAGCTTTGCTAGCGGGGGGGCCGGTGTTTTCCAAGAGACCCAGTACTTC. Its translation: CASSFASGGAGVFQETQYF.

The chain recombines TRBV7-2 with TRBJ1-5; a possible D gene is TRBD1 (6 bases). Trimming removed 1 base from V and 8 bases from J, with 15 bases in between. The CDR3 length is 15 residues. Per the germline V gene, CDR1 is SGHTA and CDR2 is FQGNSA. The CDR3 DNA is TGTGCCAGCAGCTTAGGGCAGGGGAATTCGGAGCCCCAGCATTTT. This encodes CASSLGQGNSEPQHF.

The count of this clone is one. The chain links TRBV2 to TRBJ2-1; 9 bases match TRBD2. Trimming removed 1 base from V and 3 bases from J; junction bases left unmatched: 1. The CDR3 loop spans 15 amino acids. CDR1 and CDR2 from the germline V gene are SNHLY and FYNNEI. CDR3 residues: CASSEGSGGYNEQFF. The CDR3, as DNA: TGTGCCAGCAGTGAAGGTAGCGGGGGCTACAATGAGCAGTTCTTC.

V is TRBV5-1 and J is TRBJ2-7; 7 bases match TRBD1. Germline V CDR1 and CDR2: SGHRS, YFSETQ. CDR3 length equals 17 residues. V lost 4 bases and J lost 2; bases outside the gene matches: 15. The CDR3 protein is CASSRSLGGNSAYEQYF. CDR3 DNA: TGCGCCAGCAGCCGATCCCTAGGGGGCAATTCTGCCTACGAGCAGTACTTC. Full variable domain (remainder filled in from reference TRBV5-1 and TRBJ2-7): KAGVTQTPRYLIKTRGQQVTLSCSPISGHRSVSWYQQTPGQGLQFLFEYFSETQRNKGNFPGRFSGRQFSNSRSEMNVSTLELGDSALYLCASSRSLGGNSAYEQYFGPGTRLTVT.

The chain employs TRBV4-3 and TRBJ1-6, with 11 bases identical to TRBD1. V dropped 3 bases and J dropped 10; count of bases not matched to a gene: 5. The CDR3 totals 15 residues. Germline CDR1 LGHNA, CDR2 YSLEER. The CDR3 sequence is CASSQADRGRSPLHF. The CDR3 region has the DNA TGCGCCAGCAGCCAGGCGGACAGGGGGCGATCACCCCTCCACTTT.

This chain connects TRBV6-6 to TRBJ1-6; D might be TRBD1 (5 bases). CDR3 length: 15 amino acids. Germline V CDR1 and CDR2: MNHNY, SVGAGI (reference sequence). V dropped 5 bases and J dropped 6 bases, with 14 bases sitting between them. CDR3 DNA sequence: TGTGCCAGCAGTCACCGGGACCGCAGTAATTCACCCCTCCACTTT. It is translated as CASSHRDRSNSPLHF.

This clone was picked up one time. This chain uses TRBV5-6 with TRBJ2-3; D is possibly TRBD2 (5 bases). Germline V gives CDR1 SGHDT, CDR2 YYEEEE. There are 14 residues in the CDR3. V was shortened by 4 bases and J by 7 bases, with 16 bases between the two germline ends. The CDR3 protein is CASSREIRMNTQYF. The CDR3 bases are TGTGCCAGCAGCCGGGAAATTCGCATGAATACGCAGTATTTT.

The chain joins TRBV9 to TRBJ2-2; D not resolved. Per germline, CDR1 SGDLS and CDR2 YYNGEE. This CDR3 is built from 14 residues. Trimming took 3 bases from V and 3 from J, leaving 9 bases between them. The CDR3 sequence: CASSARFYTGELFF. The CDR3, as DNA: TGTGCCAGCAGCGCTCGGTTCTACACCGGGGAGCTGTTTTTT.

CDR3 nucleotide sequence: TGTGCCTGGAGGGAAAACAGGGATCAGCCCCAGCATTTT. Translation: CAWRENRDQPQHF. The V gene is TRBV30, the J gene TRBJ1-5; D is possibly TRBD1 (6 bases). The CDR3 extends over 13 amino acids. The V end was cut by 3 bases, the J end by 5 bases, with 11 bases between. In germline, CDR1 is GTSNPN, CDR2 SVGIG (reference sequence). Supplemented by reference TRBV30 and TRBJ1-5, the full variable domain reads SQTIHQWPATLVQPVGSPLSLECTVEGTSNPNLYWYRQAAGRGLQLLFYSVGIGQISSEVPQNLSASRPQDRQFILSSKKLLLSDSGFYLCAWRENRDQPQHFGDGTRLSIL.

The chain joins TRBV7-3 to TRBJ2-1; no firm D call. CDR1 and CDR2 (germline): SGHTA, FQGTGA. The V gene lost 0 bases and the J gene lost 6 bases, with 9 bases spanning the gap. The CDR3 runs to 14 residues. CDR3 amino acids: CASSLTASLNEQFF. CDR3 DNA sequence: TGTGCCAGCAGCTTAACCGCGAGCCTCAATGAGCAGTTCTTC.

Here the CDR3 reads CASSLEGPQVIQYF. In DNA, the CDR3 is TGTGCCAGCAGCTTAGAAGGCCCGCAGGTCATTCAGTACTTC. The chain combines TRBV7-9 with TRBJ2-4; D unresolved. This CDR3 contains 14 residues. Germline CDR1 reads SEHNR; CDR2 reads FQNEAQ (reference sequence). The V end lost 1 base, the J end lost 9 bases, and 13 bases lay between the germline ends.

This clone was seen a single time. V usage is TRBV11-1 and J usage is TRBJ2-2; TRBD1 matches 9 bases. Germline V gene sequence: CDR1 SGHAT, CDR2 FQDESV (reference sequence). The V and J ends lost 3 bases and 2 bases, in that order; junction bases with no gene match: 7. CDR3 length: 17 amino acids. The CDR3 coding sequence is TGTGCCAGCAGCTTGGGGACAGGGAGACCAAACACCGGGGAGCTGTTTTTT. Its protein product is CASSLGTGRPNTGELFF.

This clone was found once. The chain links TRBV18 to TRBJ2-1, with D possibly matching TRBD2 (6 bases). This CDR3 comprises 14 residues. Deletions cut 5 bases from V and 0 bases from J, with 8 bases between. The germline V gene encodes CDR1 KGHSH and CDR2 LQKENI. The CDR3 DNA is TGTGCCAGCTCAGCGGGGAGCTCCTACAATGAGCAGTTCTTC. Amino acids: CASSAGSSYNEQFF.

V is TRBV5-4 and J is TRBJ1-5; D unresolved. CDR1 and CDR2 (germline): SGHNT, YYREEE (reference sequence). Trimming pared 3 bases from V and 7 bases from J, leaving 8 bases between. The CDR3 is 12 residues long. The DNA for the CDR3 is TGTGCCAGCAGCTCGGTGGGGCAGCCCCAGCATTTT. This encodes CASSSVGQPQHF.

The chain carries TRBV5-1 and TRBJ1-5; 9 nucleotides align to TRBD1. V was clipped by 3 bases and J by 2 bases; unmatched bases: 3. This CDR3 spans 15 amino acids. The germline V gene encodes CDR1 SGHRS and CDR2 YFSETQ. The CDR3 loop is CASSWTGEGNQPQHF. CDR3 sequence (DNA): TGCGCCAGCAGCTGGACAGGGGAGGGCAATCAGCCCCAGCATTTT.